This entry lists 28 T cell receptor beta chains sequenced from one sample in a study of follicular helper T cells after annual influenza vaccination (dated by TCRdb to the late 2010s). Library preparation was by the immunoSEQ multiplex PCR assay. In its TCRdb copy, this immuneACCESS table keeps in-frame sequences only and misses some clones. Where compared with another copy, unresolved V genes explain less than half of these, and the others have no known cause. Here the sample has several thousand clones; roughly 83% occur a single time. The ten largest clones capture approximately 1.5% of the sample. Read against the paper, the sample's time point label means: 2015-2016 season, 7 days after influenza vaccination. The specimen was CXCR5+ CD38- circulating T follicular helper cells from blood, collected 7 days after influenza vaccination. This sample's cell subset or site label indicates: circulating Tfh, non-naive CD4+CXCR5+PD-1+ (ICOS+CD38+ or ICOS-CD38-). These receptors all stem from an adult who received the influenza vaccine.

A few counts support this clone. The rearrangement joins TRBV18 to TRBJ2-7; 9 bases align to TRBD2. Germline V gene lookup returns CDR1 KGHSH and CDR2 LQKENI. This CDR3 has 16 residues. J was trimmed by 0 bases and V by 0 bases; bases with no gene match: 3. The CDR3 region is CASSPPSSGVSYEQYF. In nucleotides, the CDR3 is TGTGCCAGCTCACCACCCTCTAGCGGGGTCTCCTACGAGCAGTACTTC.

The V call is TRBV5-5, the J call TRBJ2-1; 15 positions agree with TRBD2. CDR1 is SGHKS and CDR2 is YYEKEE in the germline V gene (reference sequence). V shed 0 bases and J 9 bases; nucleotides not matched to a gene: 4. This CDR3 is 16 amino acids long. CDR3 DNA sequence: TGTGCCAGCAGCTTGGGGCGGACTAGCGGGAGGGTTGAGCAGTTCTTC. Translating gives CASSLGRTSGRVEQFF.

The V gene is TRBV30, the J gene TRBJ2-7, with D perhaps matching TRBD1 (5 bases). The germline V and J ends were trimmed by 1 base and 3 bases, with 10 bases remaining between them. The germline V gene encodes CDR1 GTSNPN and CDR2 SVGIG (reference sequence). This CDR3 is built from 13 residues. CDR3 amino acids: CAWSEQAHYEQYF. The CDR3 nucleotides are TGTGCCTGGAGTGAACAGGCGCACTACGAGCAGTACTTC.

The chain carries TRBV6-1 and TRBJ2-7; D call uncertain. The length of the CDR3 is 13 residues. Trimming cost V 5 bases and J 0 bases, with 8 bases left between them. CDR1 and CDR2 from the germline V gene are MNHNS and SASEGT. CDR3: CASSFYNSYEQYF. The CDR3 region has the DNA TGTGCCAGCAGTTTCTATAACTCCTACGAGCAGTACTTC.

The chain carries TRBV2 and TRBJ1-4; 8 nucleotides line up with TRBD1. Germline CDR1 reads SNHLY; CDR2 reads FYNNEI. Trimming at V came to 6 bases and at J to 4 bases, leaving 4 bases not matched to a gene. The CDR3 sequence is 14 residues long. CDR3 amino acids: CASRGTGYNEKLFF. The CDR3 DNA reads as TGTGCCAGCAGAGGGACAGGTTATAATGAAAAACTGTTTTTT.

This chain connects TRBV30 to TRBJ1-3, with 7 nucleotides matching TRBD1. This CDR3 has 15 residues. Trimming removed 2 bases from V and 4 bases from J; junction bases left unmatched: 8. Looked up from germline, CDR1 is GTSNPN and CDR2 is SVGIG (reference sequence). CDR3 coding DNA: TGTGCCTGGAGTCCTTCCGGGACAGCGGGAAACACCATATATTTT. It translates to CAWSPSGTAGNTIYF.

The chain links TRBV19 to TRBJ2-3; 7 nucleotides line up with TRBD2. CDR1 and CDR2 from the germline V gene are LNHDA and SQIVND (reference sequence). The V segment lost 4 bases and the J segment 7 bases; nucleotides outside the gene matches: 8. The CDR3 runs to 14 residues. In nucleotides, the CDR3 is TGTGCCAGTAGTAAGGTCGCGGGAGAATATACGCAGTATTTT. Translated, it gives CASSKVAGEYTQYF.

This clone has only one observation. The V call is TRBV20-1, the J call TRBJ2-1; D uncertain. In germline, CDR1 is DFQATT, CDR2 SNEGSKA (reference sequence). V was cut by 3 bases and J by 7 bases, with 4 bases left in between. The CDR3 has 10 residues. In nucleotides, the CDR3 is TGCAGTGCTAGGGATAATGAGCAGTTCTTC. Translated: CSARDNEQFF.

This chain joins TRBV19 and TRBJ2-5; no clear D gene. The CDR3 extends over 13 amino acids. V lost 5 bases and J 2 bases, leaving 9 bases between the germline ends. CDR1 and CDR2 from the germline V gene are LNHDA and SQIVND (reference sequence). The CDR3 sequence: CASSGSEQETQYF. CDR3 nucleotides: TGTGCCAGTAGTGGGTCAGAACAAGAGACCCAGTACTTC.

This clone has only a few counts. The genes are TRBV23-1 and TRBJ1-4; 8 bases are shared with TRBD1. TRBV23-1 is known as an ORF, though its function is uncertain. The CDR3 is 12 residues long. Trimming took 11 bases from V and 6 from J; bases not matched to a gene: 5. The CDR3 nucleotides read TGCGCCCGGGACAGGCGATATGAAAAACTGTTTTTT. The encoded protein is CARDRRYEKLFF.

The chain joins TRBV7-3 to TRBJ2-1, with a tentative D call TRBD2 (6 bases). The ends were cut back, 2 bases at V and 4 bases at J, with 12 bases in the middle. The germline V gene has CDR1 SGHTA and CDR2 FQGTGA. The CDR3 contains 15 residues. The CDR3 is CASSLVREKYNEQFF. The CDR3 region has the DNA TGTGCCAGCAGCTTAGTGCGGGAAAAGTACAATGAGCAGTTCTTC.

This clone was observed a single time. The V gene is TRBV5-4, the J gene TRBJ1-3; D might be TRBD1 (5 bases). V was trimmed by 0 bases and J by 0 bases, leaving 7 bases between them. This CDR3 comprises 15 residues. Germline CDR1 SGHNT, CDR2 YYREEE (reference sequence). This CDR3 reads CASSLGGGSGNTIYF. CDR3 bases: TGTGCCAGCAGCTTGGGCGGGGGCTCTGGAAACACCATATATTTT.

In this sample, this clone turned up once. The rearrangement links TRBV6-1 to TRBJ2-7, with 7 bases matching TRBD1. The CDR3 consists of 13 residues. Germline V gene lookup returns CDR1 MNHNS and CDR2 SASEGT. V lost 11 bases to trimming and J lost 2 bases; unmatched junction nucleotides: 9. CDR3 DNA sequence: TGTGCCCTTAGCAGGGACAGTACCTACGAGCAGTACTTC. Protein product: CALSRDSTYEQYF.

This chain joins TRBV19 and TRBJ1-3; tentatively, D is TRBD1 (5 bases). The CDR3 length is 17 residues. V shed 7 bases and J shed 4 bases, with 23 bases lying between them. Per germline, CDR1 LNHDA and CDR2 SQIVND (reference sequence). The CDR3 nucleotides read TGTGCCAGTATTAAGAGAGTGACGGGGGAAGGAGGAAACACCATATATTTT. Its protein is CASIKRVTGEGGNTIYF.

The chain couples TRBV30 to TRBJ1-4, with TRBD1 as a possible D gene (5 bases). This CDR3 has 13 amino acids. V dropped 6 bases and J dropped 5 bases, with 13 bases sitting between them. CDR1 GTSNPN and CDR2 SVGIG come from the germline V gene (reference sequence). CDR3 coding DNA: TGTGCCTGTACGGACCGGACAAATGAAAAACTGTTTTTT. Translated, it gives CACTDRTNEKLFF. The full variable domain, in which reference TRBV30 and TRBJ1-4 provide the parts outside the CDR3, is SQTIHQWPATLVQPVGSPLSLECTVEGTSNPNLYWYRQAAGRGLQLLFYSVGIGQISSEVPQNLSASRPQDRQFILSSKKLLLSDSGFYLCACTDRTNEKLFFGSGTQLSVL.

The chain carries TRBV10-3 and TRBJ1-3; perhaps TRBD1 as D (6 bases). Germline V gene data show CDR1 as ENHRY and CDR2 as SYGVKD. This CDR3 spans 17 amino acids. V lost 4 bases and J 4 bases, leaving 20 bases between the germline ends. CDR3 nucleotide sequence: TGTGCCATCAGTGGAAGCAACAGGGATTTTCGAGGAAACACCATATATTTT. It encodes CAISGSNRDFRGNTIYF.

The CDR3 protein is CASSTGGRYEQFF. The DNA for the CDR3 is TGTGCCAGCTCGACAGGGGGCAGGTATGAGCAGTTCTTC. V and J are TRBV28 and TRBJ2-1; the match to TRBD1 covers 10 bases. Looked up from germline, CDR1 is MDHEN and CDR2 is SYDVKM. Germline trimming cut 8 bases from V and 8 bases from J; bases unmatched to any gene: 6. This CDR3 is built from 13 residues. Using reference TRBV28 and TRBJ2-1 for the parts outside the CDR3, the full variable domain is DVKVTQSSRYLVKRTGEKVFLECVQDMDHENMFWYRQDPGLGLRLIYFSYDVKMKEKGDIPEGYSVSREKKERFSLILESASTNQTSMYLCASSTGGRYEQFFGPGTRLTVL.

Remarks on this clone: Other DNA sequences in this sample translate to the same CDR3. This sequence joins TRBV5-1 and TRBJ1-3; no firm D call. CDR3 length: 14 amino acids. Trimming pared 0 bases from V and 0 bases from J, leaving 4 bases between. The germline V gene has CDR1 SGHRS and CDR2 YFSETQ. In DNA, the CDR3 is TGCGCCAGCAGCTTGGGTTTCTCTGGAAACACCATATATTTT. This sequence encodes CASSLGFSGNTIYF.

This clone was detected once. V gene TRBV5-4 combines with J gene TRBJ2-2; a weak D match, TRBD2 (6 bases). The length of the CDR3 is 14 residues. With 4 bases removed from V and 4 bases from J, the gap between germline ends came to 11 bases. Per the germline V gene, CDR1 is SGHNT and CDR2 is YYREEE (reference sequence). Here the CDR3 reads CASSPPGSTGELFF. The CDR3 bases are TGTGCCAGCAGCCCGCCCGGGAGCACCGGGGAGCTGTTTTTT.

The V call is TRBV27, the J call TRBJ2-6; D may be TRBD1 (6 bases). CDR1 and CDR2 (germline): MNHEY, SMNVEV (reference sequence). This CDR3 comprises 17 residues. Between the trimmed V and J ends, which lost 5 bases and 0 bases, there was a span of 14 bases. The CDR3 loop is CASSPGQYNSGANVLTF. The CDR3 region has the DNA TGTGCCAGCAGTCCGGGACAATACAACTCTGGGGCCAACGTCCTGACTTTC.

This clone was seen just once. The gene calls are TRBV11-1 and TRBJ2-6; D is possibly TRBD2 (5 bases). The CDR3 loop spans 15 amino acids. V gave up 5 bases and J gave up 2 bases, with 10 bases separating them. Looked up from germline, CDR1 is SGHAT and CDR2 is FQDESV (reference sequence). The CDR3 nucleotides are TGTGCCAGCAGCCAGGCACTAGCTGGGGCCAACGTCCTGACTTTC. Protein sequence: CASSQALAGANVLTF. The complete variable domain, with remaining parts taken from reference TRBV11-1 and TRBJ2-6, reads EAEVAQSPRYKITEKSQAVAFWCDPISGHATLYWYRQILGQGPELLVQFQDESVVDDSQLPKDRFSAERLKGVDSTLKIQPAELGDSAMYLCASSQALAGANVLTFGAGSRLTVL.

V gene TRBV28 combines with J gene TRBJ1-4; tentative D call: TRBD1 (5 bases). Trimming took off 6 bases at V and 10 bases at J, with 18 bases between the two ends. Germline CDR1 MDHEN, CDR2 SYDVKM. The CDR3 loop spans 14 amino acids. The CDR3 sequence is CASSPGQGVPKLFF. The DNA for the CDR3 is TGTGCCAGCAGCCCTGGGCAGGGTGTCCCAAAACTGTTTTTT. Full variable domain (missing parts from reference TRBV28 and TRBJ1-4): DVKVTQSSRYLVKRTGEKVFLECVQDMDHENMFWYRQDPGLGLRLIYFSYDVKMKEKGDIPEGYSVSREKKERFSLILESASTNQTSMYLCASSPGQGVPKLFFGSGTQLSVL.

The rearrangement uses TRBV9 and TRBJ1-3; D call uncertain. Per germline, CDR1 SGDLS and CDR2 YYNGEE. V was cut by 2 bases and J by 2 bases, with 5 bases left in between. The length of the CDR3 is 13 residues. CDR3 nucleotide sequence: TGTGCCAGCAGCGTGTCTCCTGGAAACACCATATATTTT. Amino acids: CASSVSPGNTIYF.

The chain uses TRBV29-1 and TRBJ2-7; 7 bases are shared with TRBD2. Germline V gives CDR1 SQVTM, CDR2 ANQGSEA. The CDR3 has 11 amino acids. V shed 7 bases, J shed 5 bases, and the junction held 5 bases outside the gene matches. CDR3 nucleotide sequence: TGCAGCGCCTCTCGGGGGGACGAGCAGTACTTC. It is translated as CSASRGDEQYF.

Only one count was recorded for this clone. Mismatch with germline at one junction end may stem from a read error. V gene TRBV18 combines with J gene TRBJ2-7; 7 nucleotides line up with TRBD2. The germline gives CDR1 KGHSH, CDR2 LQKENI. This CDR3 has 17 amino acids. Here the CDR3 reads CASPPWLAEFSDCEQYF. DNA of the CDR3: TGTGCCAGCCCACCGTGGCTAGCGGAGTTCTCAGACTGCGAGCAGTACTTC.

Regarding this clone: One end of the junction fails to match germline, which may point to a read error. The rearrangement links TRBV7-7 to TRBJ1-2, with 10 bases aligning to TRBD1. CDR3 length: 16 residues. Germline V gene data show CDR1 as SSHAT and CDR2 as FNYEAQ (reference sequence). CDR3 in amino acids: CASSLDGGQGTHGYTF. Written as DNA, the CDR3 is TGTGCTAGCAGCTTAGATGGGGGACAGGGGACTCATGGCTACACCTTC. Together with reference TRBV7-7 and TRBJ1-2, the CDR3 gives the full variable domain: GAGVSQSPRYKVTKRGQDVTLRCDPISSHATLYWYQQALGQGPEFLTYFNYEAQPDKSGLPSDRFSAERPEGSISTLTIQRTEQRDSAMYRCASSLDGGQGTHGYTFGSGTRLTVV.

The genes are TRBV28 and TRBJ2-2; 15 nucleotides agree with TRBD2. Germline V gives CDR1 MDHEN, CDR2 SYDVKM. The CDR3 extends over 18 amino acids. The trim removed 4 bases at V and 5 bases at J, leaving 8 bases unmatched. CDR3 sequence: CASSSGLAGGSLTGELFF. The CDR3 DNA reads as TGTGCCAGCAGTTCCGGACTAGCGGGAGGGAGTCTTACCGGGGAGCTGTTTTTT. Together with reference TRBV28 and TRBJ2-2, the CDR3 gives the full variable domain: DVKVTQSSRYLVKRTGEKVFLECVQDMDHENMFWYRQDPGLGLRLIYFSYDVKMKEKGDIPEGYSVSREKKERFSLILESASTNQTSMYLCASSSGLAGGSLTGELFFGEGSRLTVL.

The rearrangement uses TRBV5-1 and TRBJ2-2; D is perhaps TRBD2 (5 bases). The V end was cut by 0 bases, the J end by 4 bases, with 10 bases between. The CDR3 has 15 residues. The germline V gene has CDR1 SGHRS and CDR2 YFSETQ. For the CDR3, the DNA is TGCGCCAGCAGCTTGGAGACCGCGGGCACCGGGGAGCTGTTTTTT. As protein: CASSLETAGTGELFF.